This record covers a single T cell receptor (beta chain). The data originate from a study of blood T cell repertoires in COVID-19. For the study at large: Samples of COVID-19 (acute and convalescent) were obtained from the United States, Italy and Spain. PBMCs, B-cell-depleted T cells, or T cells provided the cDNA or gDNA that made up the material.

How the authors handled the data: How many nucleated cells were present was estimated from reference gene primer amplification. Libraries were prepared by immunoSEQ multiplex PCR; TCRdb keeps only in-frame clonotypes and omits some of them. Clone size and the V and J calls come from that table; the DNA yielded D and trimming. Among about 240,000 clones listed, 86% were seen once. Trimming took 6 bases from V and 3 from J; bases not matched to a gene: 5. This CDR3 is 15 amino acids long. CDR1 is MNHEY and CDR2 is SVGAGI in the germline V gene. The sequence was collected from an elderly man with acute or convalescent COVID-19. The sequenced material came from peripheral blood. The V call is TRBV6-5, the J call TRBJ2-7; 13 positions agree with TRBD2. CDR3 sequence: CASRGLAGPLYEQYF. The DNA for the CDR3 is TGTGCCAGCAGGGGACTAGCGGGACCCCTCTACGAGCAGTACTTC.